The 28 T cell receptor beta chains presented below share a single source sample, sequenced in a study of ipilimumab plus nivolumab after autologous stem cell transplantation (dated by TCRdb to about 2021). The library came from the immunoSEQ multiplex PCR assay. TCRdb carries this immuneACCESS record with in-frame sequences only. Its versions omit some clonotypes, under half of them owing to an unresolved V gene in the studies checked, with the rest unexplained. This sample holds tens of thousands of clones; nearly 85% were observed only once. The ten largest clones capture approximately 2.2% of the sample. The sequenced sample was PBMCs, obtained in a trial of ipilimumab plus nivolumab as post-transplant consolidation. These receptors were taken from a male donor with diffuse large B-cell lymphoma.

V and J are TRBV11-2 and TRBJ2-6, with a possible D match to TRBD2 (7 bases). Germline V gene lookup returns CDR1 SGHAT and CDR2 FQNNGV. The CDR3 contains 19 residues. The V end lost 4 bases, the J end lost 2 bases, and 21 bases lay between the germline ends. The CDR3 DNA reads TGTGCCAGCAGCTCCCTGAGTGTGGGGGGGGCGCCTGGGGCCAACGTCCTGACTTTC. Translated: CASSSLSVGGAPGANVLTF. Full variable domain (rest looked up from reference TRBV11-2 and TRBJ2-6): EAGVAQSPRYKIIEKRQSVAFWCNPISGHATLYWYQQILGQGPKLLIQFQNNGVVDDSQLPKDRFSAERLKGVDSTLKIQPAKLEDSAVYLCASSSLSVGGAPGANVLTFGAGSRLTVL.

V and J are TRBV7-9 and TRBJ2-2, with 7 bases matching TRBD2. V trimming: 3 bases; J trimming: 3 bases; junction bases outside the gene matches: 7. The CDR3 contains 16 residues. The germline gives CDR1 SEHNR, CDR2 FQNEAQ (reference sequence). CDR3: CASSLGGAWYTGELFF. DNA of the CDR3: TGTGCCAGCAGCTTGGGAGGGGCTTGGTACACCGGGGAGCTGTTTTTT.

This rearrangement joins TRBV6-5 to TRBJ1-2, with D unresolved. The CDR3 totals 13 residues. The ends were cut back, 6 bases at V and 5 bases at J, with 13 bases in the middle. Germline V gives CDR1 MNHEY, CDR2 SVGAGI. The DNA for the CDR3 is TGTGCCAGCAGGCCAATGGGCCTATATGGCTACACCTTC. Translated: CASRPMGLYGYTF.

The chain employs TRBV7-3 and TRBJ2-1; TRBD2 aligns across 11 bases. J gave up 6 bases and V 0 bases, and 4 bases lay outside the gene matches. The CDR3 loop spans 16 amino acids. The germline V gene has CDR1 SGHTA and CDR2 FQGTGA. CDR3 bases: TGTGCCAGCAGCTTAACACTTAGCGGGGGGGCCAATGAGCAGTTCTTC. Residues: CASSLTLSGGANEQFF.

The chain carries TRBV6-5 and TRBJ2-5; TRBD1 matches 9 bases. The CDR3 totals 15 residues. V was pared by 4 bases and J by 4 bases, with 7 bases of the junction left unmatched. Germline values: CDR1 MNHEY, CDR2 SVGAGI. As DNA, the CDR3 is TGTGCCAGCAGTTTCGACAGGGGGGACGTAGAGACCCAGTACTTC. This codes for CASSFDRGDVETQYF.

The V call is TRBV19, the J call TRBJ2-4; TRBD1 or TRBD2 may be the D gene (5 bases each). This CDR3 contains 14 residues. Per germline, CDR1 LNHDA and CDR2 SQIVND (reference sequence). Trimming left V 4 bases short and J 7 bases short, with 14 bases between. The CDR3 sequence: CASSTGTVGNIQYF. In nucleotides, the CDR3 is TGTGCCAGTAGTACGGGGACGGTGGGGAACATTCAGTACTTC.

As DNA, the CDR3 is TGTGCCAGCAGCCTCAGTCGCCCCACTGAAGCTTTCTTT. It encodes CASSLSRPTEAFF. The chain has TRBV14 and TRBJ1-1; D not certain. Looked up from germline, CDR1 is SGHDN and CDR2 is FVKESK. Trimming left V 4 bases short and J 4 bases short, with 10 bases between. This CDR3 is 13 amino acids long.

V gene TRBV18 combines with J gene TRBJ2-7, with D hard to call. Germline CDR1 KGHSH, CDR2 LQKENI. The CDR3 has 13 amino acids. Between the trimmed V and J ends, which lost 1 base and 3 bases, there was a span of 7 bases. The CDR3 spells CASSPQGYYEQYF. The CDR3 DNA is TGTGCCAGCTCACCACAGGGATACTACGAGCAGTACTTC.

The chain employs TRBV29-1 and TRBJ1-1; 8 bases map to TRBD1. V was clipped by 6 bases and J by 5 bases; unmatched bases: 8. The CDR3 has 13 amino acids. In germline, CDR1 is SQVTM, CDR2 ANQGSEA. CDR3 sequence (DNA): TGCAGCGTAGTGGGGACAGGTCGAACTGAAGCTTTCTTT. The encoded protein is CSVVGTGRTEAFF.

The genes are TRBV6-5 and TRBJ2-1; 8 nucleotides align to TRBD1. Losses at the gene ends were 7 bases for V and 9 bases for J; bases not matched to a gene: 11. The CDR3 has 14 residues. Germline CDR1 and CDR2: MNHEY and SVGAGI. The CDR3 coding sequence is TGTGCCAGCACCCGAGACAGGGGTTGGGGTGAGCAGTTCTTC. It translates to CASTRDRGWGEQFF.

The genes are TRBV19 and TRBJ1-1, with TRBD1 identical over 7 bases. CDR3 size: 13 residues. V trimming: 8 bases; J trimming: 4 bases; junction bases outside the gene matches: 7. The germline CDR1 and CDR2 sequences are LNHDA and SQIVND (reference sequence). The CDR3 reads CASHRGRVTEAFF. The CDR3 nucleotides are TGTGCCAGTCACAGGGGTCGGGTCACTGAAGCTTTCTTT.

This clone has a single count. J is TRBJ1-1 and V is TRBV7-9; possible D gene TRBD1, 6 bases. Germline assignment: CDR1 SEHNR and CDR2 FQNEAQ (reference sequence). V was clipped by 5 bases and J by 4 bases, with 20 bases between them. There are 16 residues in the CDR3. Here the CDR3 DNA reads TGTGCCAGCAGCACGGGACATCCTGGTGTGGGCACTGAAGCTTTCTTT. Its translation: CASSTGHPGVGTEAFF.

The rearrangement links TRBV4-1 to TRBJ2-1; D is undetermined. Germline V gene lookup returns CDR1 MGHRA and CDR2 YSYEKL. Trimming removed 4 bases from V and 7 bases from J, with 11 bases in between. This CDR3 has 13 residues. Here the CDR3 DNA reads TGCGCCAGCAGCCTAAGATCTGGGAATGAGCAGTTCTTC. Translating it yields CASSLRSGNEQFF.

The CDR3 reads CASSSGSAYGYTF. CDR3 in DNA: TGTGCCAGCAGCTCGGGCAGTGCATATGGCTACACCTTC. The V gene is TRBV5-4, the J gene TRBJ1-2, with D unresolved. Germline loops: CDR1 SGHNT, CDR2 YYREEE (reference sequence). Trimming removed 3 bases at V and 5 bases at J, with 11 bases between. This CDR3 spans 13 amino acids.

V gene TRBV30 combines with J gene TRBJ2-3, with D hard to call. The CDR3 contains 11 residues. Germline V gene data show CDR1 as GTSNPN and CDR2 as SVGIG (reference sequence). CDR3 nucleotide sequence: TGTGTCGTCCAGTTAACAGATACGCAGTATTTT. Its protein product is CVVQLTDTQYF.

Concerning this clone itself: Other DNA sequences within the sample encode an identical CDR3. This chain links TRBV5-4 with TRBJ2-5, with 10 bases fitting TRBD1. Trimming removed 2 bases from V and 5 bases from J; junction bases left unmatched: 3. This CDR3 is built from 14 residues. Germline CDR1 is SGHNT and CDR2 is YYREEE (reference sequence). CDR3 loop: CASSFGQGGETQYF. Here the CDR3 DNA reads TGTGCCAGCAGCTTCGGACAGGGGGGGGAGACCCAGTACTTC.

V is TRBV5-1 and J is TRBJ2-5, with 8 bases identical to TRBD1. The junction had 6 bases not matched to a gene; V was cut back by 0 bases and J by 5 bases. The germline CDR1 and CDR2 sequences are SGHRS and YFSETQ. The CDR3 is 15 residues long. CDR3 protein: CASSLGQGARETQYF. CDR3 DNA: TGCGCCAGCAGCTTGGGCCAGGGGGCAAGGGAGACCCAGTACTTC. The variable domain in full, with the rest retrieved from reference TRBV5-1 and TRBJ2-5, is KAGVTQTPRYLIKTRGQQVTLSCSPISGHRSVSWYQQTPGQGLQFLFEYFSETQRNKGNFPGRFSGRQFSNSRSEMNVSTLELGDSALYLCASSLGQGARETQYFGPGTRLLVL.

J is TRBJ2-4 and V is TRBV7-9, with D perhaps matching TRBD2 (7 bases). V lost 3 bases to trimming and J lost 6 bases, with 9 bases between them. The CDR3 contains 13 residues. Germline V gene lookup returns CDR1 SEHNR and CDR2 FQNEAQ (reference sequence). CDR3: CASSFRGANIQYF. CDR3 sequence (DNA): TGTGCCAGCAGCTTTCGGGGGGCAAACATTCAGTACTTC.

This chain joins TRBV13 and TRBJ2-1; D is ambiguous. The V end lost 0 bases, the J end lost 11 bases, and 14 bases lay between the germline ends. There are 14 residues in the CDR3. Germline V gene data show CDR1 as PRHDT and CDR2 as FYEKMQ (reference sequence). The CDR3 DNA reads TGTGCCAGCAGCTTAGGCCCCGGACCTGCTCAGCAGTTCTTC. Protein sequence: CASSLGPGPAQQFF.

The rearrangement uses TRBV15 and TRBJ2-5; no clear D gene. The germline V gene encodes CDR1 LNHNV and CDR2 YYDKDF (reference sequence). CDR3 length: 15 residues. V lost 3 bases, J lost 2 bases, and 13 bases lay in between. The CDR3 loop is CATSRDGWGQETQYF. The CDR3 nucleotides read TGTGCCACCAGCAGGGACGGGTGGGGTCAAGAGACCCAGTACTTC. The full variable domain, its missing parts supplied by reference TRBV15 and TRBJ2-5, is DAMVIQNPRYQVTQFGKPVTLSCSQTLNHNVMYWYQQKSSQAPKLLFHYYDKDFNNEADTPDNFQSRRPNTSFCFLDIRSPGLGDTAMYLCATSRDGWGQETQYFGPGTRLLVL.

The chain uses TRBV10-2 and TRBJ2-1; TRBD1 matches 7 bases. V shed 6 bases and J 1 base; nucleotides not matched to a gene: 6. The CDR3 extends over 15 amino acids. CDR1 is WSHSY, CDR2 SAAADI, per germline. In nucleotides, the CDR3 is TGCGCCAGCAGCCAGGGGGTTTGGTCCTACAATGAGCAGTTCTTC. Protein: CASSQGVWSYNEQFF.

The gene calls are TRBV6-6 and TRBJ1-4; D is ambiguous. This CDR3 is 14 amino acids long. Trimming took 6 bases from V and 8 from J, leaving 16 bases between them. Germline-derived CDR1 and CDR2 are MNHNY and SVGAGI (reference sequence). The CDR3 DNA reads TGTGCCAGCAGCGAGAACGCCTGGAGGGAAAAACTGTTTTTT. Its translation: CASSENAWREKLFF.

The chain is built from TRBV5-1 and TRBJ2-1; 9 bases map to TRBD1. CDR3 length: 15 amino acids. The J segment lost 4 bases and the V segment lost 0 bases, leaving 2 bases of the junction unmatched. Per germline, CDR1 SGHRS and CDR2 YFSETQ. CDR3 bases: TGCGCCAGCAGCTTGGTAGGGACAGGGTACAATGAGCAGTTCTTC. Translation gives CASSLVGTGYNEQFF.

The V and J genes are TRBV19 and TRBJ2-7; weak D call: TRBD2 (6 bases). V was cut by 3 bases and J by 4 bases, with 13 bases left in between. CDR3 length equals 14 residues. In germline, CDR1 is LNHDA, CDR2 SQIVND (reference sequence). The CDR3 region has the DNA TGTGCCAGTAGTATTCAGTTGGCGGGGTACGAGCAGTACTTC. Encoded protein: CASSIQLAGYEQYF.

For the CDR3, the DNA is TGTGCCAGCTCACCATTTAACACCGGGGAGCTGTTTTTT. Its translation: CASSPFNTGELFF. The rearrangement uses TRBV18 and TRBJ2-2, with unresolved D. With 2 bases removed from V and 2 bases from J, the gap between germline ends came to 3 bases. Germline V gene lookup returns CDR1 KGHSH and CDR2 LQKENI. This CDR3 comprises 13 residues.

The gene calls are TRBV7-2 and TRBJ2-2, with D perhaps matching TRBD1 (5 bases). V lost 5 bases and J lost 7, with 14 bases in between. This CDR3 comprises 14 residues. Per the germline V gene, CDR1 is SGHTA and CDR2 is FQGNSA. The CDR3 DNA sequence: TGTGCCAGCAGCCCTACTTTCCAGGGCGGGGAGCTGTTTTTT. Encoded protein: CASSPTFQGGELFF.

This chain connects TRBV4-3 to TRBJ1-4; D might be TRBD1 (5 bases). Trimming took 4 bases from V and 6 from J, leaving 21 bases between them. Germline V gives CDR1 LGHNA, CDR2 YSLEER. The CDR3 length is 17 residues. CDR3 region: CASSPEGVGHRDEKLFF. The DNA of the CDR3 is TGCGCCAGCAGCCCAGAAGGAGTAGGACATAGGGATGAAAAACTGTTTTTT.

The rearrangement joins TRBV7-9 to TRBJ2-6; 12 bases fit TRBD2. This CDR3 has 17 residues. Germline CDR1 and CDR2: SEHNR and FQNEAQ (reference sequence). V dropped 2 bases and J dropped 2; count of bases not matched to a gene: 1. In DNA, the CDR3 is TGTGCCAGCAGCTTACCTAGCGGGGGGGCTGGGGCCAACGTCCTGACTTTC. It codes for CASSLPSGGAGANVLTF.